These T cell receptor beta chains were read from a single sample in a study of T cell changes during pregnancy in multiple sclerosis. The protocol was immunoSEQ multiplex PCR, while the TCRdb copy is restricted to in-frame clones and leaves out a portion. The repertoire has fewer than 85,000 clones, more than 90% of them found once; the top ten carry 1.5% to 2.5%. The source was peripheral blood, collected in the second trimester of pregnancy. The receptors come from a female donor with multiple sclerosis, enrolled in a pregnancy study. Both conserved end residues are part of each CDR3. D genes are given only for firm matches. Clone size is shown for a subset of rows, as once, few, many or a class of expanded clone.

CDR3aa: CAISVSGGKTQYF
CDR3nt: TGTGCCATCAGTGTTAGCGGGGGAAAGACCCAGTACTTC
d_gene: TRBD2
v_gene: TRBV10-3
abundance: .
j_gene: TRBJ2-5

CDR3aa: CASRPQGSTDTQYF
CDR3nt: TGTGCCAGCAGGCCGCAGGGGAGCACAGATACGCAGTATTTT
d_gene: .
v_gene: TRBV6-6
abundance: .
j_gene: TRBJ2-3

CDR3aa: CASSLDRNTEAFF
CDR3nt: TGCGCCAGCAGTCTGGACAGGAACACTGAAGCTTTCTTT
d_gene: .
v_gene: TRBV4-1
abundance: .
j_gene: TRBJ1-1

CDR3aa: CASSLLLAGTDTQYF
CDR3nt: TGTGCCAGCAGCTTACTTCTAGCCGGGACAGATACGCAGTATTTT
d_gene: .
v_gene: TRBV7-8
abundance: .
j_gene: TRBJ2-3

CDR3aa: CASSQEVGQQSLEEFF
CDR3nt: TGCGCCAGCAGCCAAGAGGTGGGACAGCAGTCCCTGGAGGAGTTCTTC
d_gene: TRBD1
v_gene: TRBV4-1
abundance: .
j_gene: TRBJ2-1

CDR3aa: CAISASKSGVYEQYF
CDR3nt: TGTGCCATCAGTGCTTCTAAATCCGGAGTCTACGAGCAGTACTTC
d_gene: .
v_gene: TRBV10-3
abundance: .
j_gene: TRBJ2-7

CDR3aa: CASSPVGGEGSSPLHF
CDR3nt: TGCGCCAGCAGCCCTGTGGGGGGGGAGGGGAGTTCACCCCTCCACTTT
d_gene: .
v_gene: TRBV4-1
abundance: .
j_gene: TRBJ1-6

CDR3aa: CASSPLGAGGPNEQFF
CDR3nt: TGTGCCAGCAGTCCCCTCGGCGCGGGAGGGCCCAATGAGCAGTTCTTC
d_gene: TRBD2
v_gene: TRBV27
abundance: once
j_gene: TRBJ2-1

CDR3aa: CASSIAAGDTEAFF
CDR3nt: TGTGCCAGTAGTATAGCTGCCGGGGACACTGAAGCTTTCTTT
d_gene: .
v_gene: TRBV19
abundance: .
j_gene: TRBJ1-1

CDR3aa: CASSTVGQGAHEQYF
CDR3nt: TGCGCCAGCAGCACCGTGGGACAGGGGGCTCACGAGCAGTACTTC
d_gene: TRBD1
v_gene: TRBV5-1
abundance: once
j_gene: TRBJ2-7

CDR3aa: CASSRRLAPSYEQYF
CDR3nt: TGTGCCAGCAGCCGAAGACTAGCGCCTTCCTACGAGCAGTACTTC
d_gene: TRBD2
v_gene: TRBV5-6
abundance: .
j_gene: TRBJ2-7

CDR3aa: CASSSPKDNPISNEQFF
CDR3nt: TGTGCCAGCAGCTCCCCGAAGGACAATCCAATTTCCAATGAGCAGTTCTTC
d_gene: .
v_gene: TRBV7-8
abundance: .
j_gene: TRBJ2-1

CDR3aa: CASGPGLSVNEQFF
CDR3nt: TGTGCTAGTGGTCCGGGACTATCCGTCAATGAGCAGTTCTTC
d_gene: TRBD2
v_gene: TRBV12-5
abundance: .
j_gene: TRBJ2-1

CDR3aa: CASSRDREHEAFF
CDR3nt: TGTGCCAGCAGCCGGGACAGGGAACATGAAGCTTTCTTT
d_gene: TRBD1
v_gene: TRBV27
abundance: once
j_gene: TRBJ1-1

CDR3aa: CASSLQKPGGSSNQPQHF
CDR3nt: TGTGCCAGCAGTTTACAAAAACCGGGGGGCTCTAGCAATCAGCCCCAGCATTTT
d_gene: .
v_gene: TRBV27
abundance: few
j_gene: TRBJ1-5

CDR3aa: CATSRDNAGTHQPQHF
CDR3nt: TGTGCCACCAGCAGAGATAACGCGGGAACCCATCAGCCCCAGCATTTT
d_gene: .
v_gene: TRBV15
abundance: .
j_gene: TRBJ1-5

CDR3aa: CAWSVSVSGVGEKLFF
CDR3nt: TGTGCCTGGAGTGTAAGCGTTTCAGGGGTGGGTGAAAAACTGTTTTTT
d_gene: .
v_gene: TRBV30
abundance: .
j_gene: TRBJ1-4

CDR3aa: CASSEAPGVGYTF
CDR3nt: TGTGCCAGCAGTGAAGCGCCGGGTGTTGGCTACACCTTC
d_gene: .
v_gene: TRBV6-1
abundance: once
j_gene: TRBJ1-2

CDR3aa: CASSLHYTGTGGSYEQYF
CDR3nt: TGTGCCAGCAGCTTACACTACACCGGGACAGGCGGCTCCTACGAGCAGTACTTC
d_gene: TRBD1
v_gene: TRBV7-8
abundance: .
j_gene: TRBJ2-7

CDR3aa: CASSKGDGRYGNEQFF
CDR3nt: TGTGCCAGCAGCAAAGGTGACGGGAGGTACGGCAATGAGCAGTTCTTC
d_gene: .
v_gene: TRBV21-1
abundance: .
j_gene: TRBJ2-1

CDR3aa: CASSRDREGQPQHF
CDR3nt: TGTGCCAGCAGCCGGGACAGGGAGGGACAGCCCCAGCATTTT
d_gene: TRBD1
v_gene: TRBV7-9
abundance: .
j_gene: TRBJ1-5

CDR3aa: CASSLGTSGGYGETQYF
CDR3nt: TGTGCCAGCAGCTTAGGAACCAGCGGGGGGTATGGGGAGACCCAGTACTTC
d_gene: TRBD2
v_gene: TRBV11-3
abundance: .
j_gene: TRBJ2-5

CDR3aa: CASSLRQLNTEAFF
CDR3nt: TGTGCCAGCAGCTTAAGACAGCTAAACACTGAAGCTTTCTTT
d_gene: .
v_gene: TRBV7-9
abundance: .
j_gene: TRBJ1-1

CDR3aa: CASSFTASGNTIYF
CDR3nt: TGTGCCAGCAGCTTTACAGCATCTGGAAACACCATATATTTT
d_gene: .
v_gene: TRBV7-9
abundance: .
j_gene: TRBJ1-3

CDR3aa: CASSLESSSYNSPLHF
CDR3nt: TGCGCCAGCAGCCTGGAGTCGAGCTCCTATAATTCACCCCTCCACTTT
d_gene: .
v_gene: TRBV4-3
abundance: .
j_gene: TRBJ1-6

CDR3aa: CASSALERSLDEQYF
CDR3nt: TGTGCCAGTAGTGCCTTAGAAAGGAGCCTAGACGAGCAGTACTTC
d_gene: .
v_gene: TRBV19
abundance: .
j_gene: TRBJ2-7

CDR3aa: CASSLGRDNEQFF
CDR3nt: TGTGCCAGCAGCTTAGGCAGGGACAATGAGCAGTTCTTC
d_gene: .
v_gene: TRBV7-3
abundance: .
j_gene: TRBJ2-1

CDR3aa: CASSPPNRGSNEQFF
CDR3nt: TGTGCCAGCTCACCACCAAACAGGGGATCCAATGAGCAGTTCTTC
d_gene: TRBD1
v_gene: TRBV18
abundance: .
j_gene: TRBJ2-1

CDR3aa: CASSALAGGPREQFF
CDR3nt: TGTGCCAGCAGCGCACTAGCGGGGGGGCCTCGGGAGCAGTTCTTC
d_gene: TRBD2
v_gene: TRBV9
abundance: .
j_gene: TRBJ2-1

CDR3aa: CASSLSGLAGSYNEQFF
CDR3nt: TGTGCCAGCAGTTTATCCGGACTAGCGGGGTCCTACAATGAGCAGTTCTTC
d_gene: TRBD2
v_gene: TRBV27
abundance: .
j_gene: TRBJ2-1

CDR3aa: CASSYSRASTYGYTF
CDR3nt: TGTGCCAGCAGTTACTCGCGGGCATCCACCTATGGCTACACCTTC
d_gene: .
v_gene: TRBV6-5
abundance: .
j_gene: TRBJ1-2

CDR3aa: CAVRGGPWGETQYF
CDR3nt: TGTGCCGTAAGGGGGGGGCCCTGGGGAGAGACCCAGTACTTC
d_gene: .
v_gene: TRBV30
abundance: .
j_gene: TRBJ2-5

CDR3aa: CASSLFGRQVNYGYTF
CDR3nt: TGTGCCAGCAGCTTGTTTGGCAGACAGGTTAACTATGGCTACACCTTC
d_gene: .
v_gene: TRBV5-4
abundance: .
j_gene: TRBJ1-2

CDR3aa: CASSQEDRTAPNYGYTF
CDR3nt: TGCGCCAGCAGCCAAGAGGACCGGACAGCACCTAACTATGGCTACACCTTC
d_gene: .
v_gene: TRBV4-3
abundance: .
j_gene: TRBJ1-2

CDR3aa: CASSPQGGTEAFF
CDR3nt: TGTGCCAGCAGCCCACAGGGTGGCACTGAAGCTTTCTTT
d_gene: .
v_gene: TRBV7-2
abundance: .
j_gene: TRBJ1-1

CDR3aa: CASNPAGNYEQYF
CDR3nt: TGTGCCAGCAATCCAGCGGGGAACTACGAGCAGTACTTC
d_gene: TRBD2
v_gene: TRBV6-1
abundance: once
j_gene: TRBJ2-7

CDR3aa: CASSPYGGANTEAFF
CDR3nt: TGTGCCAGCAGCCCCTACGGAGGGGCGAACACTGAAGCTTTCTTT
d_gene: .
v_gene: TRBV7-2
abundance: .
j_gene: TRBJ1-1

CDR3aa: CASSGWTSTGELFF
CDR3nt: TGTGCCAGCAGTGGCTGGACATCCACCGGGGAGCTGTTTTTT
d_gene: .
v_gene: TRBV25-1
abundance: .
j_gene: TRBJ2-2

CDR3aa: CAISEGDRGPSWGYTF
CDR3nt: TGTGCCATCAGTGAGGGCGACAGGGGCCCTTCTTGGGGCTACACCTTC
d_gene: TRBD1
v_gene: TRBV10-3
abundance: .
j_gene: TRBJ1-2

CDR3aa: CSVERGGQGNEQYF
CDR3nt: TGCAGCGTTGAACGAGGGGGACAGGGGAACGAGCAGTACTTC
d_gene: TRBD1
v_gene: TRBV29-1
abundance: .
j_gene: TRBJ2-7